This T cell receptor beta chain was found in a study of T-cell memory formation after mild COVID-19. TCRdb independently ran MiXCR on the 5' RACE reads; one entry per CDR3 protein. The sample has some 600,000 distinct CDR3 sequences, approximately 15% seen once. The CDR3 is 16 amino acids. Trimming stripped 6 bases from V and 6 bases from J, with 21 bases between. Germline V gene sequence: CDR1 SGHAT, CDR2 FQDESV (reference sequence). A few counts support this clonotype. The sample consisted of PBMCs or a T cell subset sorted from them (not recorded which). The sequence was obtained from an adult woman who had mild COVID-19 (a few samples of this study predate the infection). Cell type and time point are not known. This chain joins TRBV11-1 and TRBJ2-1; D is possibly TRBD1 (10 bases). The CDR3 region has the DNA TGTGCCAGCAGGCAAGCGGGGGGACAGGGGTTCAATGAGCAGTTCTTC. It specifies CASRQAGGQGFNEQFF.